The clone carrying this T cell receptor (beta chain) was detected ten times or more. Antigen: not known. The data originate from a study of T-cell reconstitution after alpha-beta-depleted transplantation in children. Notes on the study in general: T-cell numbers and diversity, one year after transplant, stemmed largely from T cells that were newly produced. By about two months after transplant, alpha-beta T cells reportedly arose from several hundred graft clones that had expanded. Elevated TCRbeta diversity at day 60 was traced, in some patients, to surviving recipient T cells and thymic progenitors.

Unique molecular identifiers were incorporated into the prepared TCRbeta library. TCRdb recomputed calls from the PCR reads with MiXCR, one row per CDR3 protein. The repertoire holds tens of thousands of distinct CDR3 sequences, with roughly 6% as singletons. CDR1 is SGHVS, CDR2 FQNEAQ, per germline. The CDR3 sequence is 17 residues long. V gave up 3 bases and J gave up 5 bases; unmatched junction bases: 14. The chain links TRBV7-8 to TRBJ2-7; 9 positions match TRBD2. Sequencing was performed on PBMCs, mostly from graft donor cells, taken 180 days after TCRalphabeta/CD19-depleted stem cell transplant. The receptor was derived from a male patient aged 10-17 years who had a stem cell transplant for acute myeloid leukemia, so the T cells may come from the graft donor. The CDR3: CASSLGLVAGVNDEQYF. In DNA, the CDR3 is TGTGCCAGCAGCTTGGGTCTGGTAGCGGGAGTTAACGACGAGCAGTACTTC.